The subject of this entry is one T cell receptor beta chain. In germline, CDR1 is MDHEN, CDR2 SYDVKM. The CDR3 is 14 amino acids. V lost 3 bases to trimming and J lost 0 bases, with 8 bases between them. The data stem from a study of blood T cell repertoires in COVID-19. Turning to the study itself: PBMCs, B-cell-depleted T cells, or T cells provided the cDNA or gDNA that made up the material.

Authors' methods: Amplification from reference gene primers served as the basis for estimated nucleated cell counts. Profiled with immunoSEQ multiplex PCR; TCRdb holds only in-frame clones, not every one. D and trimming were read from the DNA, whereas the V and J calls and clone size are those reported in that table. The top ten hold about 1.6% of the sample, which has 250,000 or so clones, more than 75% seen once. Ages ranged from roughly 18 to 100 years, with residence in about 23 US areas. The receptor was isolated from a woman aged 45 to 65 who had recovered from COVID-19. The J gene is TRBJ1-1, the V gene TRBV28; the D is unclear. The sample comprised PBMCs or T cells enriched from blood (not recorded which). The CDR3 DNA reads as TGTGCCAGCAGTTTTTACAGTCTGAACACTGAAGCTTTCTTT. It translates to CASSFYSLNTEAFF.